This TCR beta chain was captured in a study of CD8 T cells in Susac syndrome. The authors reverse transcribed roughly 0.5 to 1 ug RNA with random hexamers. From the immunoSEQ multiplex PCR reads, TCRdb called clonotypes with MiXCR, one entry per CDR3 protein. The sample lists roughly 300,000 distinct CDR3 sequences; approximately 81% were seen once. This CDR3 is built from 16 residues. Unmatched junction bases numbered 10, after V lost 0 bases and J lost 6 bases. Germline CDR1 DFQATT, CDR2 SNEGSKA (reference sequence). The rearrangement links TRBV20-1 to TRBJ2-4, with 8 positions matching TRBD2. The sequencing input was CD8+ T cells from PBMCs. This clonotype originated in a human donor with multiple sclerosis. The CDR3 loop is CSARDLKRESGNIQYF. As DNA, the CDR3 is TGCAGTGCTAGAGATTTGAAGCGGGAGTCCGGAAACATTCAGTACTTC.